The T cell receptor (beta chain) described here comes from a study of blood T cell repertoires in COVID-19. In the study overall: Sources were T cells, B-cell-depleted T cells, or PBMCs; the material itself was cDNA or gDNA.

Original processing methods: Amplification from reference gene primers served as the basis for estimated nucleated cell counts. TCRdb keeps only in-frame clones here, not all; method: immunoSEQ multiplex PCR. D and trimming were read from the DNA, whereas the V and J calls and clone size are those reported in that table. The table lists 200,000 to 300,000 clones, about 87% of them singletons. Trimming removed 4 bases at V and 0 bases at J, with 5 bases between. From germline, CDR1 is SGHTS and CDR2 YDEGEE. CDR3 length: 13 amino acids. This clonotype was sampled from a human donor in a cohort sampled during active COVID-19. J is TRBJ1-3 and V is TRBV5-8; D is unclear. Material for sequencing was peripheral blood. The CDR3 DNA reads TGTGCCAGCAGCCAATCCTCTGGAAACACCATATATTTT. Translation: CASSQSSGNTIYF.